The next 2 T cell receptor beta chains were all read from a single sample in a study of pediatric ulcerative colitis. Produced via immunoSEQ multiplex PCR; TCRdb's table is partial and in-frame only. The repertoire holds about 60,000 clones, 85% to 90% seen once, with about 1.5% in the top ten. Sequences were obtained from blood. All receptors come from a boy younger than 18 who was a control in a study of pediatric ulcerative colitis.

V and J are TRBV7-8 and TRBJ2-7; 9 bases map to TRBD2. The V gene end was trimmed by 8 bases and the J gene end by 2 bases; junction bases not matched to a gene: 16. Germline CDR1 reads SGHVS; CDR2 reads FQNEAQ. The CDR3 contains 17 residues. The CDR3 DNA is TGTGCCAGCTATAGCGGGAGAGTACCGGCCTTGCCCTACGAGCAGTACTTC. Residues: CASYSGRVPALPYEQYF.

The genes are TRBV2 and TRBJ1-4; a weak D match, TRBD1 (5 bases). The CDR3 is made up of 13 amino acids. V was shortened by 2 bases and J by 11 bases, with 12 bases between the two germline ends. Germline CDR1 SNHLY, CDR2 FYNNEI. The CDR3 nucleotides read TGTGCCAGCAGTGAATATATCAGGGAGAAACTGTTTTTT. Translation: CASSEYIREKLFF.